Listed below are T cell receptor beta chains from one sample, sequenced in a study of shared clonotypes between healthy human individuals. Assay: immunoSEQ multiplex PCR; the TCRdb copy retains only in-frame clones and omits some. The sample has over 2 million clones; 92% are singletons. Sequenced material: naive CD4+ T cells from PBMCs. These receptors were taken from a man aged 18 to 29 in good health. Some clones in this sample may be carry-over from other donors' samples. Both conserved end residues are trimmed from each CDR3. The size of a clone is reported for some rows only, either as once, few or many, or as a class for expanded clones.

j_gene,abundance,v_gene,CDR3aa
TRBJ1-1,.,TRBV6-1,ASSALVAGNTEAF
TRBJ2-2,.,TRBV28,ASSLLGQAANTGELF
TRBJ1-3,once,TRBV7-2,ASSFPGSGNTIY
TRBJ1-2,.,TRBV7-2,ASSLIPGQGTHGYT
TRBJ1-5,.,TRBV30,AWSLTDNQPQH
TRBJ2-1,.,TRBV4-1,ASSQTPLYNEQF
TRBJ2-7,.,TRBV30,AWSLRTFYEQY
TRBJ1-2,.,TRBV28,ASSFPGTGNYGYT
TRBJ2-5,.,TRBV9,ASSVSPRETQY
TRBJ1-3,.,TRBV29-1,SVGQGMASGNTIY
TRBJ2-7,.,TRBV29-1,SVGRAGDSYEQY
TRBJ2-5,once,TRBV28,ASGQMETQY
TRBJ2-7,.,TRBV6-5,ASSEGEQY
.,.,TRBV5-1,ASSLVAGAREQY
TRBJ1-2,.,TRBV19,ATQGAGIRLGYT
TRBJ1-2,.,TRBV4-1,ASSQVSRANYGYT
TRBJ2-1,once,TRBV19,ASRSVEAANEQF
TRBJ2-3,.,TRBV9,ASSPLTSTDTQY
TRBJ2-5,once,TRBV2,ASERESQETQY
TRBJ2-5,.,TRBV7-2,ASSREGGETQY
TRBJ1-1,.,TRBV6-5,ASSRQGNTEAF
TRBJ2-3,.,TRBV11-2,ASSLDRTADTQY
TRBJ2-3,.,TRBV2,ASSDLRRTDTQY
TRBJ2-7,.,TRBV13,ASSLGPSYEQY
TRBJ2-1,.,TRBV28,ATFWGNEQF
TRBJ2-4,.,TRBV28,ASSLTGWSIQY
TRBJ2-1,.,TRBV27,ASRRLGVEQF
TRBJ1-1,.,TRBV4-3,ASSQDAGRNTEAF
TRBJ2-1,.,TRBV7-9,ASSLVQGAYYNEQF
TRBJ1-4,.,TRBV5-1,ASSPGGAKGNEKLF
TRBJ2-1,.,TRBV7-9,ASSFDFGQGTF
TRBJ2-1,.,TRBV12-5,ASGLTMRDEQF
TRBJ2-7,.,TRBV5-1,ASSSNAGGPGEQY
TRBJ2-7,once,TRBV7-8,ASSGPTRDEQY
TRBJ1-1,.,TRBV19,ASNSGRANTEAF
TRBJ1-5,.,TRBV28,ASNQPGASNQPQH
TRBJ2-7,.,TRBV28,ASSPWTGVHEQY
TRBJ1-1,few,TRBV2,ASNKQARSTEAF
TRBJ2-5,.,TRBV18,ASSPGPLAGQETQY
TRBJ1-3,.,TRBV5-1,ATHGTSGTENTIY
TRBJ2-3,.,TRBV5-6,ASSFRDLNNFRGTDTQY
TRBJ2-7,.,TRBV7-2,ASSFGYRTSSYEQY
TRBJ2-1,.,TRBV28,ASRVGYVGTSTNEQF
TRBJ2-7,.,TRBV7-2,ASSPRHEVRNEQY
TRBJ1-6,.,TRBV11-3,ASSLDGAGSPLH
TRBJ1-2,once,TRBV25-1,ASSDGRDGNNYGYT
TRBJ2-6,.,TRBV19,ASSIDGQPSGANVLT
TRBJ1-4,.,TRBV5-1,ASSSGPNEKLF
TRBJ2-5,.,TRBV7-2,ASSLGVGGGIETQY
TRBJ1-5,.,TRBV4-1,ASSQGVGQGSNQPQH
TRBJ1-4,.,TRBV5-1,ASSFDRGIGKLF
TRBJ2-3,once,TRBV7-9,ASSLGASDTQY
TRBJ2-7,.,TRBV27,ASAAGTDYEQY
TRBJ1-3,.,TRBV28,ASTGPGGNTIY
TRBJ2-7,.,TRBV19,ASSATNHQGAFVGEQY
TRBJ2-1,.,TRBV18,ASSPFSQRNNEQF
TRBJ1-3,.,TRBV27,ATLSSSGNTIY